This T cell receptor beta chain was identified in a study of regulatory T cells in long-lasting Graves disease. Across the whole study: Antithyroid drugs had been given to newly diagnosed Graves' patients for under 3 months. Study outcomes and limitations: Persistent Graves' patients showed less TCR diversity than newly diagnosed patients showed.

V gave up 9 bases and J gave up 4 bases; unmatched junction bases: 9. Per the germline V gene, CDR1 is LNHDA and CDR2 is SQIVND (reference sequence). The CDR3 sequence is 15 residues long. To make TCR beta libraries, researchers used iRepertoire HTBI primers and Arm-PCR of CDR3 regions. TCRdb reprocessed the multiplex PCR reads via MiXCR and lists one record per CDR3 protein. The sample yields 350,000 to 550,000 distinct CDR3 sequences, about 14% seen once. Time point indicated: newly diagnosed GD, antithyroid drugs for less than 3 months. With RNA extracted from PBMCs as input, the TCR library was made. This clonotype was seen only a few times. Its specificity is unknown. This same sample was also taken into another study, of T cells in Graves' hyperthyroidism and ophthalmopathy. That investigation notes: It was considered stable Graves' hyperthyroidism when ophthalmopathy did not progress within 18 months. An initial round of RT-PCR targeting the TCR CDR3 relied on the HTBI primer set.

This specimen was peripheral blood mononuclear cells (PBMCs), taken at new diagnosis, from a patient treated with antithyroid drugs. The chain employs TRBV19 and TRBJ2-1, with 10 bases identical to TRBD1. The TCR comes from a woman aged 50 to 65 with Graves disease. CDR3 region: CASGTGTGAYNEQFF. The CDR3 nucleotides are TGTGCCAGCGGGACCGGGACAGGGGCTTACAATGAGCAGTTCTTC.